This T cell receptor (beta chain) was profiled in a study of PD-L1 blockade in urothelial cancer. Study-wide background: Median T cell yield per blood sample was 141,255 cells.

The sample holds a few counts of this clone. This same CDR3 is encoded by further DNA sequences in the sample. Every PCR received spiked-in synthetic TCR analog templates. Profiled with immunoSEQ multiplex PCR; TCRdb holds only in-frame clones, not every one. The sample contains about 38,000 clones, 82% of which appear only once. Material: PBMCs, obtained around atezolizumab (anti-PD-L1) treatment. This receptor was obtained from a man aged 55 to 70 with urothelial cancer.

The CDR3 loop reads CASSLDSATNEKLFF. CDR3 nucleotides: TGTGCCAGCAGTTTGGACAGTGCAACTAATGAAAAACTGTTTTTT. The chain recombines TRBV28 with TRBJ1-4, with D possibly TRBD1 on 6 matching bases. There are 15 residues in the CDR3. Trimming stripped 3 bases from V and 0 bases from J, with 8 bases between. Germline-derived CDR1 and CDR2 are MDHEN and SYDVKM.